A selection of T cell receptor beta chains follows, all from one sample in a study of T cells expressing NK-cell markers. TCRdb re-called the 5' RACE reads and gives one entry per CDR3 protein, without DNA. The sample spans roughly 390,000 distinct CDR3 sequences; the ten largest clones claim around 5.2%. The sample consisted of blood T cells: a sorted CD56 or NKG2C T cell subset, CD4+ or CD8+ T cells, or bulk PBMC T cells (not recorded which). These receptors were taken from a man aged 18-70 years in good health. Both conserved end residues are part of each CDR3. Fields, in order: V gene, J gene, CDR3 protein.

>TRBV6-1|TRBJ1-1
CASRTDRRGTEAFF
>TRBV2|TRBJ2-5
CASSASGGQETQYF
>TRBV20-1|TRBJ2-7
CSARRINSYEQYF
>TRBV12-3/TRBV12-4|TRBJ2-4
CASSFRGSAKNIQYF
>TRBV20-1|TRBJ1-2
CSGTGGPDYGYTF
>TRBV27|TRBJ1-3
CASSPPSGNTIYF
>TRBV11-2|TRBJ2-7
CASSPQTPEQYF
>TRBV10-3|TRBJ2-7
CAIRTLAGGNEQYF
>TRBV1|TRBJ1-4
CTSSQDGTPADNEKLFF
>TRBV29-1|TRBJ2-4
CSVELMDSTRNIQYF
>TRBV5-1|TRBJ2-3
CAKMGTQVRHTDTQYF
>TRBV12-3/TRBV12-4|TRBJ1-1
CASSRGRHMNTEAFF
>TRBV18|TRBJ2-7
CASSRGTGDEQYF
>TRBV20-1|TRBJ2-1
CSAPRNFGMDEQFF
>TRBV14|TRBJ2-3
CASSQARGPDTQYF
>TRBV20-1|TRBJ2-5
CSAHTNRGTRDQYF
>TRBV6-1|TRBJ1-4
CASSIRTGQATNEKLFF
>TRBV7-9|TRBJ1-2
CASSNSLNGYTF
>TRBV3-1|TRBJ1-6
CASSQGTNSPLHF
>TRBV4-2|TRBJ1-5
CASSQDLTAYSNQPQHF
>TRBV29-1|TRBJ2-7
CSVETGSSLGQYF
>TRBV19|TRBJ2-4
CASSSNKAGGMSKNIQYF
>TRBV25-1|TRBJ2-5
CARPWGGCLETQYF
>TRBV5-1|TRBJ2-7
CASKLLGQGTHEQYF
>TRBV28|TRBJ2-3
CASRPGQVPDTQYF
>TRBV7-2|TRBJ2-5
CASSLAELAEIMETQYF
>TRBV5-1|TRBJ2-6
CASRSLQGTGANVLTF
>TRBV18|TRBJ2-1
CASTTRSSYNEQFF
>TRBV11-3|TRBJ2-3
CASSFGGMDTQYF
>TRBV5-1|TRBJ2-3
CASRVGRGDSTDTQYF
>TRBV18|TRBJ2-1
CASSPIAGGYNEQFF
>TRBV27|TRBJ1-2
CASSRTLGGVNYGYTF
>TRBV2|TRBJ2-5
CASSVRLDMGQTQYF
>TRBV27|TRBJ2-1
CASSLMGQGIYEQFF
>TRBV20-1|TRBJ2-7
CSEKKGWEQYF
>TRBV2|TRBJ2-2
CASSPAGTNTGELFF
>TRBV24-1|TRBJ2-2
CATSSVPGLVDSGELFF
>TRBV6-5|TRBJ1-2
CASSYKGGGTGRFGGYTF
>TRBV3-1|TRBJ1-1
CASSPRPGARTEAFF
>TRBV12-3/TRBV12-4|TRBJ1-3
CASSGTGLGNTIYF
>TRBV20-1|TRBJ2-5
CSGLYLQETQYF
>TRBV18|TRBJ1-6
CASSGANNSPLHF
>TRBV15|TRBJ2-5
CATSSPRHRGGQETQYF
>TRBV9|TRBJ2-5
CASSVSASSSGGPKETQYF
>TRBV7-2|TRBJ2-1
CASSLVPRGANEQFF
>TRBV27|TRBJ2-1
CASSSQRGVYNEQFF
>TRBV3-1|TRBJ2-2
CASSQDRDPTGELFF
>TRBV28|TRBJ1-4
CASSTETGGEKLFF
>TRBV20-1|TRBJ1-1
CSARDSGGYRGNTEAFF
>TRBV2|TRBJ2-7
CASSYSGAQYF